Shown below are 22 T cell receptor beta chains from a single sample sequenced in a study of read filtering for tumor transcriptome and immune sequencing. Molecular barcoded adaptors covering alpha/delta and beta/gamma chains were used on around 400 ng RNA. MiXCR, applied by TCRdb to the reads, yields one record per CDR3 protein. This table has about 130,000 distinct CDR3 sequences, 10% to 15% appearing once. The material sequenced was a population of CD138-negative cells sorted from bone marrow. Receptor source: a donor older than 35 with multiple myeloma.

This chain links TRBV7-8 with TRBJ2-2; TRBD2 might be the D (6 bases). The CDR3 has 16 amino acids. Between the trimmed V and J ends, which lost 5 bases and 7 bases, there was a span of 20 bases. Germline lookup yields CDR1 SGHVS and CDR2 FQNEAQ. CDR3 in amino acids: CASSLRAETSGGELFF. The DNA of the CDR3 is TGTGCCAGCAGCCTGCGAGCCGAGACTAGTGGCGGGGAGCTGTTTTTT.

This clonotype was picked up many times. This rearrangement joins TRBV11-2 to TRBJ2-4; tentative D call: TRBD2 (8 bases). The CDR3 runs 15 residues. Deletions cut 5 bases from V and 7 bases from J, with 18 bases between. The V gene's germline CDR1 is SGHAT and CDR2 FQNNGV. DNA of the CDR3: TGTGCCAGCAGCCCACCGGGACTAGGGGGCAACATTCAGTACTTC. Protein product: CASSPPGLGGNIQYF.

This rearrangement joins TRBV12-3 or TRBV12-4 to TRBJ1-4; 7 bases align to TRBD1. V was pared by 7 bases and J by 6 bases, with 8 bases of the junction left unmatched. The CDR3 extends over 14 amino acids. As DNA, the CDR3 is TGTGCCAGCAACAAGGGACAGCGGGATGAAAAACTGTTTTTT. Translated: CASNKGQRDEKLFF.

The chain couples TRBV5-5 to TRBJ2-2; 12 bases match TRBD1. CDR1 is SGHKS and CDR2 is YYEKEE in the germline V gene (reference sequence). The CDR3 loop spans 16 amino acids. V dropped 4 bases and J dropped 3; count of bases not matched to a gene: 4. The CDR3 DNA is TGTGCCAGCAGCCTGGGGACAGGGGGCCACACCGGGGAGCTGTTTTTT. Its translation is CASSLGTGGHTGELFF.

This clonotype was recorded many times. V is TRBV6-2 or TRBV6-3 and J is TRBJ2-1; D gene ambiguous. The CDR3 is 11 residues long. Between the trimmed V and J ends, which lost 8 bases and 3 bases, there was a span of 5 bases. The germline gives CDR1 MNHEY, CDR2 SVGEGT. The CDR3 here is CASRDYNEQFF. Written as DNA, the CDR3 is TGTGCCAGCCGAGACTACAATGAGCAGTTCTTC.

This clonotype has at least ten counts. The J gene is TRBJ2-1, the V gene TRBV19; 7 nucleotides align to TRBD2. Trimming at V came to 3 bases and at J to 9 bases, leaving 5 bases not matched to a gene. This CDR3 contains 13 residues. CDR1 is LNHDA, CDR2 SQIVND, per germline (reference sequence). CDR3 protein: CASSISGEGEQFF. The CDR3 DNA reads as TGTGCCAGTAGTATTTCGGGGGAGGGTGAGCAGTTCTTC.

For this clonotype: This sequence may be a read error, since a much larger clone differs from it by one base. The chain combines TRBV6-5 with TRBJ2-7, with D unclear. The CDR3 sequence is 15 residues long. Germline V gene data show CDR1 as MNHEY and CDR2 as SVGAGI. The CDR3 loop is CASSYSTVGSYEQCF. The CDR3, as DNA: TGTGCCAGCAGTTACTCGACGGTCGGCTCCTACGAGCAGTGCTTC.

This clonotype was seen many times. The CDR3 sequence is CSVDLSGGAIYEQFF. The CDR3, as DNA: TGCAGCGTTGATCTCAGCGGGGGGGCCATTTATGAGCAGTTCTTC. This chain joins TRBV29-1 and TRBJ2-1; 10 nucleotides align to TRBD2. CDR3 size: 15 residues. The germline gives CDR1 SQVTM, CDR2 ANQGSEA. V was pared by 3 bases and J by 8 bases, with 10 bases of the junction left unmatched.

Ten or more counts support this clonotype. The gene calls are TRBV28 and TRBJ1-1, with 8 bases that match TRBD1. Germline values: CDR1 MDHEN, CDR2 SYDVKM. J lost 4 bases, V lost 8 bases, and 3 bases had no gene match. The CDR3 runs to 12 residues. CDR3 sequence reads: CASRTGFTEAFF. CDR3 coding DNA: TGTGCCAGCCGGACAGGGTTCACTGAAGCTTTCTTT.

Many counts were recorded for this clonotype. The chain couples TRBV25-1 to TRBJ2-7; D call uncertain. V lost 6 bases, J lost 6 bases, and 12 bases lay in between. This CDR3 spans 12 amino acids. Germline V gene sequence: CDR1 MGHDK, CDR2 SYGVNS. Written as DNA, the CDR3 is TGTGCCAGCAGCTACAGCAATCGCGAGCAGTACTTC. Translated, it gives CASSYSNREQYF.

The chain recombines TRBV20-1 with TRBJ1-5; tentative D call: TRBD1 (5 bases). Trimming removed 1 base from V and 6 bases from J, with 10 bases in between. The germline gives CDR1 DFQATT, CDR2 SNEGSKA (reference sequence). The CDR3 loop spans 13 amino acids. The CDR3 sequence: CSARVEGLQPQHF. As DNA, the CDR3 is TGCAGTGCTAGAGTAGAGGGGCTTCAGCCCCAGCATTTT.

V is TRBV28 and J is TRBJ2-6, with TRBD2 matching 8 bases. The CDR3 loop spans 17 amino acids. Per the germline V gene, CDR1 is MDHEN and CDR2 is SYDVKM. After removal of 7 bases from V and 0 bases from J, the junction contained 8 bases not matched to a gene. CDR3 protein: CASTETSENSGANVLTF. CDR3 DNA sequence: TGTGCCAGCACCGAGACTAGCGAGAACTCTGGGGCCAACGTCCTGACTTTC.

This clonotype appeared many times. The chain couples TRBV7-8 to TRBJ2-7; D might be TRBD2 (5 bases). This CDR3 has 15 amino acids. Germline assignment: CDR1 SGHVS and CDR2 FQNEAQ. The ends were cut back, 5 bases at V and 5 bases at J, with 19 bases in the middle. CDR3: CASSPGWGLVHEQYF. The CDR3 coding sequence is TGTGCCAGCAGCCCGGGATGGGGTTTGGTCCACGAGCAGTACTTC.

This clonotype was counted at least ten times. The chain uses TRBV5-1 and TRBJ2-5, with 9 bases aligning to TRBD2. CDR1 and CDR2 (germline): SGHRS, YFSETQ. V shed 0 bases, J shed 5 bases, and the junction held 11 bases outside the gene matches. CDR3 length equals 17 residues. This chain's CDR3 is CASSLGLRTSDLETQYF. The CDR3 DNA reads TGCGCCAGCAGCTTGGGCCTGAGGACTAGCGATTTGGAGACCCAGTACTTC.

This clonotype came up many times. The rearrangement links TRBV5-1 to TRBJ2-6; D is undetermined. The germline gives CDR1 SGHRS, CDR2 YFSETQ. Trimming removed 0 bases at V and 3 bases at J, with 1 base between. The CDR3 totals 13 residues. The CDR3 reads CASSLVGANVLTF. The CDR3 nucleotides are TGCGCCAGCAGCTTGGTTGGGGCCAACGTCCTGACTTTC. Full variable domain (outside the CDR3, taken from reference TRBV5-1 and TRBJ2-6): KAGVTQTPRYLIKTRGQQVTLSCSPISGHRSVSWYQQTPGQGLQFLFEYFSETQRNKGNFPGRFSGRQFSNSRSEMNVSTLELGDSALYLCASSLVGANVLTFGAGSRLTVL.

Worth noting for this clonotype: With a far larger clone one base away, a read error is the likely cause. The genes are TRBV7-2 and TRBJ2-1, with D maybe TRBD2 (6 bases). CDR1 is SGHTA, CDR2 FQGNSA, per germline. The CDR3 totals 12 residues. CDR3 DNA sequence: TGTGCCAGCGGCTTAGCCGGGGGTGCCAAGTTCTTC. Translating gives CASGLAGGAKFF.

The rearrangement links TRBV18 to TRBJ1-2; possible D gene TRBD1, 5 bases. The germline V gene encodes CDR1 KGHSH and CDR2 LQKENI. The V end lost 3 bases, the J end lost 6 bases, and 11 bases lay between the germline ends. CDR3 length: 13 amino acids. CDR3 nucleotides: TGTGCCAGCTCACCTCGGACATCGGATGGCTACACCTTC. This gives the protein CASSPRTSDGYTF.

This clonotype came up many times. The chain recombines TRBV6-7 with TRBJ2-1, with a possible D match to TRBD2 (7 bases). TRBV6-7 is an ORF, with its function uncertain. The CDR3 has 24 amino acids. V gave up 0 bases and J gave up 5 bases, with 38 bases separating them. CDR3 in DNA: TGTGCCAGCAGTTACTCGGGGGGGGGCTTCGGGGCGTCACAGGCCCGTGCGTGCAACAATGAGCAGTTCTTC. It specifies CASSYSGGGFGASQARACNNEQFF.

About this clonotype itself: This is likely an artifact of a read error, given a far larger clone one base away. The CDR3 region is CASSPRYEQYF. The CDR3 nucleotides are TGTGCCAGCAGCCCCAGGTACGAGCAGTACTTC. This chain links TRBV28 with TRBJ2-7; D not resolved. Looked up from germline, CDR1 is MDHEN and CDR2 is SYDVKM. This CDR3 has 11 amino acids. The V gene lost 6 bases and the J gene lost 4 bases, with 7 bases spanning the gap. Full variable domain (outside the CDR3, taken from reference TRBV28 and TRBJ2-7): DVKVTQSSRYLVKRTGEKVFLECVQDMDHENMFWYRQDPGLGLRLIYFSYDVKMKEKGDIPEGYSVSREKKERFSLILESASTNQTSMYLCASSPRYEQYFGPGTRLTVT.

This clonotype was seen repeatedly, ten times or more. V gene TRBV5-1 combines with J gene TRBJ2-3, with D possibly being TRBD1 (5 bases). The CDR3 has 18 amino acids. The germline gives CDR1 SGHRS, CDR2 YFSETQ. Trimming shortened V by 3 bases and J by 0 bases, and 20 bases separated the two germline ends. CDR3 DNA sequence: TGCGCCAGCAGCTCGGAAATCCTAGGACATATCAGCACAGATACGCAGTATTTT. It encodes CASSSEILGHISTDTQYF.

Turning to this clonotype: Relative to the germline gene, one junction end is altered; a read error may explain this. The genes are TRBV3-1 and TRBJ2-3; D is uncertain. From germline, CDR1 is LGHDT and CDR2 YNNKEL (reference sequence). There are 15 residues in the CDR3. The CDR3 loop reads CASSRVRLSTATQYF. DNA for the CDR3: TGTGCCAGCAGCCGAGTAAGGCTCTCAACAGCTACGCAGTATTTT.

This clonotype came up a few times. Just one base apart from a much larger clone, this may be a read error. The genes are TRBV29-1 and TRBJ2-1, with 13 bases identical to TRBD2. V was pared by 6 bases and J by 12 bases, with 11 bases of the junction left unmatched. Germline V lookup: CDR1 SQVTM, CDR2 ANQGSEA. CDR3 length equals 14 residues. In DNA form, the CDR3 reads TGCAGCGTCCAAACTAGCGGGGGGGCTGATGGGCAGTTCTTC. Amino acid sequence: CSVQTSGGADGQFF.